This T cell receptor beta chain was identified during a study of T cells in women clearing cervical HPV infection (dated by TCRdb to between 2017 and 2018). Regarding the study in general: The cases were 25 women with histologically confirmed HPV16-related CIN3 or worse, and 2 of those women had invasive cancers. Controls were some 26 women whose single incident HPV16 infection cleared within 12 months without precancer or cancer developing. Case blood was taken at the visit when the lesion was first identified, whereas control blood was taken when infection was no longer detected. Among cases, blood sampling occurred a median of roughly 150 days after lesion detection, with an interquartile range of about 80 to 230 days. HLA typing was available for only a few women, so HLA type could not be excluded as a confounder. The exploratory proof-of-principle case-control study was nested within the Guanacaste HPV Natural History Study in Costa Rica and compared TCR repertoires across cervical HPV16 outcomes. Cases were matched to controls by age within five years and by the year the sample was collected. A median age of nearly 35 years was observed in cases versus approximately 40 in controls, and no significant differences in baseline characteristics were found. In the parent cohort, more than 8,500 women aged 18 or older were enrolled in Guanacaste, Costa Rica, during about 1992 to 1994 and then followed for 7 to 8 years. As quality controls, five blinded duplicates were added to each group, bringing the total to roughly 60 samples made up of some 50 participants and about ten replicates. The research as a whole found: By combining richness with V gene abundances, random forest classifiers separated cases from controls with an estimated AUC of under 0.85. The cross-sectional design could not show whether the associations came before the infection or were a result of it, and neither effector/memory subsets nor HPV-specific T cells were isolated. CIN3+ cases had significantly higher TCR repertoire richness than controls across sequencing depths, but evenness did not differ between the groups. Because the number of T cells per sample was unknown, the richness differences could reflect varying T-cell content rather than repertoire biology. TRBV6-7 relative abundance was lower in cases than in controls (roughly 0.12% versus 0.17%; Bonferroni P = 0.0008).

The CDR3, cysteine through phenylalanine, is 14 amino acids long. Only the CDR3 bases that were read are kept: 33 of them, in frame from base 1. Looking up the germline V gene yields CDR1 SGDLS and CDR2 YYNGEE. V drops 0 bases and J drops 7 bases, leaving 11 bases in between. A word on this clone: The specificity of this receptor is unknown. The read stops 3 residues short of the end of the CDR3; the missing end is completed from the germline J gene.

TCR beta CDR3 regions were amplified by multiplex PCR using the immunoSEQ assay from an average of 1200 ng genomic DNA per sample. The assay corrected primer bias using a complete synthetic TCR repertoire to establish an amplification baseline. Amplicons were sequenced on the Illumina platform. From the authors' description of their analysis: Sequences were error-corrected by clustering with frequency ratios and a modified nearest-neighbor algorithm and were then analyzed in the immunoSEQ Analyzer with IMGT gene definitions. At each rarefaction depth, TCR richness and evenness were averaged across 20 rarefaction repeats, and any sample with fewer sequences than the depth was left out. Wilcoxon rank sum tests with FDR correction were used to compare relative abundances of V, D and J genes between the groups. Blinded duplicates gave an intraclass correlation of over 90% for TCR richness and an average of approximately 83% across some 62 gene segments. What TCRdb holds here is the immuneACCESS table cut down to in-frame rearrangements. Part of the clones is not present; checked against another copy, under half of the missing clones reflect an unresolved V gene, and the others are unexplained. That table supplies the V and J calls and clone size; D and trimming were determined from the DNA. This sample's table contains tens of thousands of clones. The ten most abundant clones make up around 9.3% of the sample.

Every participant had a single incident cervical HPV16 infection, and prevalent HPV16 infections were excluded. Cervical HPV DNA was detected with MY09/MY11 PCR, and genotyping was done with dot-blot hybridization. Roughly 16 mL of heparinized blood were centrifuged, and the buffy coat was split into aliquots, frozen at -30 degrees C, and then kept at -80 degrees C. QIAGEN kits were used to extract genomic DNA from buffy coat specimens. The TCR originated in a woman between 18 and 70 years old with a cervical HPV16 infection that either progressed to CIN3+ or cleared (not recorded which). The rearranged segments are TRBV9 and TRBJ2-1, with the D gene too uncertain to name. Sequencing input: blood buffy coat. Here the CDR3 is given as CASSVEASQNEQFF. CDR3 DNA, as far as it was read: TGTGCCAGCAGCGTAGAGGCCAGTCAGAATGAG.